This entry lists 10 T cell receptor beta chains sequenced from one sample in a study of blood T cell repertoires in COVID-19 (dated by TCRdb to 2019 to 2021). Receptor amplification or capture employed the immunoSEQ multiplex PCR assay. In its TCRdb copy, this immuneACCESS table keeps in-frame sequences only and misses some clones. Where compared with another copy, unresolved V genes explain less than half of these, and the others have no known cause. In this sample the table shows about 190,000 clones, 80% of which occur a single time. Clones ranked in the top ten supply around 6.9% of the sample. Sequencing used peripheral blood. These receptor sequences come from a man between 60 and 70 years old with acute or convalescent COVID-19.

The gene calls are TRBV15 and TRBJ2-6; D not resolved. The germline V gene has CDR1 LNHNV and CDR2 YYDKDF (reference sequence). The V end was cut by 2 bases, the J end by 3 bases, with 8 bases between. There are 15 residues in the CDR3. As DNA, the CDR3 is TGTGCCACCAGCAGAACTTTTTTTGGGGCCAACGTCCTGACTTTC. Amino acids: CATSRTFFGANVLTF.

V and J are TRBV29-1 and TRBJ2-1; 7 bases are a match to TRBD2. CDR3 length: 13 residues. Germline assignment: CDR1 SQVTM and CDR2 ANQGSEA. Germline trimming cut 4 bases from V and 5 bases from J; bases unmatched to any gene: 5. The CDR3 is CSVAAGWNNEQFF. The CDR3 nucleotides read TGCAGCGTTGCAGCGGGGTGGAACAATGAGCAGTTCTTC.

In its sample, this clone was seen a few times. The chain employs TRBV4-2 and TRBJ1-4, with D possibly TRBD1 on 5 matching bases. This CDR3 has 14 amino acids. Looked up from germline, CDR1 is LGHNA and CDR2 is YNFKEQ. V shed 1 base and J shed 4 bases, with 7 bases lying between them. The CDR3 here is CASSQGQNNEKLFF. DNA for the CDR3: TGTGCCAGCAGCCAAGGACAGAATAATGAAAAACTGTTTTTT.

The chain employs TRBV2 and TRBJ2-1; TRBD1 is a possible D gene (6 bases). The CDR3 has 14 amino acids. Germline lookup yields CDR1 SNHLY and CDR2 FYNNEI. Trimming stripped 10 bases from V and 9 bases from J, with 22 bases between. The chain's CDR3 is CATDESGTISEQFF. CDR3 nucleotides: TGTGCCACCGACGAGTCCGGGACAATAAGTGAGCAGTTCTTC. The whole variable domain, remainder taken from reference TRBV2 and TRBJ2-1, is EPEVTQTPSHQVTQMGQEVILRCVPISNHLYFYWYRQILGQKVEFLVSFYNNEISEKSEIFDDQFSVERPDGSNFTLKIRSTKLEDSAMYFCATDESGTISEQFFGPGTRLTVL.

This clone was found a few times. The rearrangement links TRBV6-2 or TRBV6-3 to TRBJ2-7; D gene ambiguous. Germline loops: CDR1 MNHEY, CDR2 SVGEGT. V gave up 2 bases and J gave up 2 bases, with 4 bases separating them. The CDR3 is 12 amino acids. CDR3 region: CASSYPTYEQYF. The CDR3 DNA follows: TGTGCCAGCAGTTACCCAACCTACGAGCAGTACTTC.

In this sample, this clone turned up a few times. The rearrangement uses TRBV12-3 or TRBV12-4 and TRBJ1-2; D is uncertain. Trimming removed 2 bases at V and 7 bases at J, with 11 bases between. This CDR3 spans 13 amino acids. The CDR3 is CASSLKSGSGYTF. The CDR3 DNA follows: TGTGCCAGCAGTTTAAAATCCGGGAGTGGCTACACCTTC.

V and J are TRBV18 and TRBJ2-7, with TRBD1 matching over 9 bases. The ends lost 5 bases at V and 5 bases at J; junction bases unmatched: 4. The CDR3 contains 13 residues. CDR1 and CDR2 from the germline V gene are KGHSH and LQKENI. The CDR3 DNA follows: TGTGCCAGCTCAAGGGACAGGGCGGACGAGCAGTACTTC. Its protein is CASSRDRADEQYF.

The chain carries TRBV7-2 and TRBJ1-1; D remains ambiguous. The CDR3 sequence is 13 residues long. Germline V gene sequence: CDR1 SGHTA, CDR2 FQGNSA. The V and J ends lost 8 bases and 1 base respectively, with 11 bases between them. The CDR3, as DNA: TGTGCCAGCGGTAGCCAGCCGAACACTGAAGCTTTCTTT. As protein: CASGSQPNTEAFF.

The V gene is TRBV19, the J gene TRBJ2-7, with 9 bases identical to TRBD1. The CDR3 length is 15 residues. V shed 2 bases, J shed 2 bases, and the junction held 4 bases outside the gene matches. Per germline, CDR1 LNHDA and CDR2 SQIVND (reference sequence). CDR3 region: CASSIIGTGPYEQYF. CDR3 nucleotide sequence: TGTGCCAGTAGTATAATCGGGACAGGGCCCTACGAGCAGTACTTC.

The gene calls are TRBV6-6 and TRBJ1-5, with D possibly TRBD1 on 6 matching bases. V lost 10 bases, J lost 0 bases, and 10 bases lay in between. Germline CDR1 is MNHNY and CDR2 is SVGAGI (reference sequence). The CDR3 runs 13 residues. The CDR3: CATQGFSNQPQHF. CDR3 nucleotides: TGTGCCACCCAGGGGTTTAGCAATCAGCCCCAGCATTTT.